This note documents a single T cell receptor beta chain sequence. Antigen specificity is unknown. These data belong to a study of beta chain features in type 1 diabetes. About the research overall: Healthy donors and patients showed comparable age, gender and cell yields. All samples together contributed 90 million to 110 million sorted cells for examination.

Expressed TCRB transcripts were sequenced because the isolated RNA had all been reverse transcribed beforehand. Only in-frame clones appear in the TCRdb table, and some are missing; sequencing was by immunoSEQ multiplex PCR. The sample carries fewer than 650,000 clones, 15% to 19% recorded once. Points from the study as a whole: All four CD4+ subsets from Type 1 diabetes patients carried moderately but significantly shorter TCRB CDR3s. In the patient group, naive, central memory and Treg TCRB repertoires seemed more alike than in the healthy donor group.

The source is a man younger than 35 in good health. What was sequenced was naive CD4+ T cells from blood.

Here the CDR3 reads CASSQPGRETQYF. The CDR3 coding sequence is TGTGCCAGCAGCCAGCCGGGGAGGGAGACCCAGTACTTC. This chain joins TRBV7-3 and TRBJ2-5; tentatively, D is TRBD2 (6 bases). The germline V gene encodes CDR1 SGHTA and CDR2 FQGTGA. The CDR3 consists of 13 residues. The V and J ends lost 5 bases and 5 bases respectively, with 12 bases between them.